These 27 T cell receptor beta chains originate from one sample sequenced in a study of blood T cell repertoires in COVID-19. Assay used: immunoSEQ multiplex PCR; TCRdb lists only in-frame clones, some missing. The sample consists of hundreds of thousands of clones, about 90% of them appearing once. Sequenced sample: peripheral blood. The receptor set was obtained from a woman aged 70 to 79 with COVID-19, enrolled during active disease.

The chain joins TRBV28 to TRBJ1-5; 7 nucleotides match TRBD1. In germline, CDR1 is MDHEN, CDR2 SYDVKM. The CDR3 is 15 amino acids. J lost 3 bases, V lost 5 bases, and 7 bases had no gene match. CDR3 amino acids: CASSPTGTVNQPQHF. The CDR3, as DNA: TGTGCCAGCAGTCCGACCGGGACAGTCAATCAGCCCCAGCATTTT. The whole variable domain, filled in from reference TRBV28 and TRBJ1-5, reads DVKVTQSSRYLVKRTGEKVFLECVQDMDHENMFWYRQDPGLGLRLIYFSYDVKMKEKGDIPEGYSVSREKKERFSLILESASTNQTSMYLCASSPTGTVNQPQHFGDGTRLSIL.

This chain connects TRBV19 to TRBJ2-1; TRBD1 matches 7 bases. Germline CDR1 reads LNHDA; CDR2 reads SQIVND (reference sequence). Losses at the gene ends were 1 base for V and 10 bases for J; bases not matched to a gene: 7. The CDR3 is made up of 14 amino acids. CDR3: CASSIAMTGYEQFF. For the CDR3, the DNA is TGTGCCAGTAGTATAGCCATGACAGGGTACGAGCAGTTCTTC.

This chain joins TRBV4-3 and TRBJ1-4; no reliable D call. Looked up from germline, CDR1 is LGHNA and CDR2 is YSLEER. Deletions cut 4 bases from V and 7 bases from J, with 16 bases between. The CDR3 runs 15 residues. The CDR3 spells CASSPGGLGSEKLFF. Written as DNA, the CDR3 is TGCGCCAGCAGCCCCGGCGGCCTGGGGAGTGAAAAACTGTTTTTT.

The chain employs TRBV5-1 and TRBJ2-5; 8 bases fit TRBD2. Looked up from germline, CDR1 is SGHRS and CDR2 is YFSETQ. The junction had 13 bases not matched to a gene; V was cut back by 5 bases and J by 4 bases. This CDR3 is built from 16 residues. As DNA, the CDR3 is TGCGCCAGCAGTCTGACGTCCGCGGGGGGCGGAGAGACCCAGTACTTC. Translating gives CASSLTSAGGGETQYF.

This clone was observed once. The chain carries TRBV21-1 and TRBJ1-3; no check of the table's D call, TRBD1, against the DNA was made. TRBV21-1 is flagged as a pseudogene. The CDR3 has 16 residues. Here the CDR3 DNA reads TGTGCCAGCAGCGTATCCGGGACAGGCACTGGAAACACCATATATTTT. Protein product: CASSVSGTGTGNTIYF.

In its sample, this clone was seen a few times. This rearrangement joins TRBV4-2 to TRBJ1-5; a weak D match, TRBD1 (5 bases). Germline CDR1 is LGHNA and CDR2 is YNFKEQ. This CDR3 is built from 16 residues. Trimming cost V 0 bases and J 6 bases, with 15 bases left between them. The CDR3 DNA reads as TGTGCCAGCAGCCAAGAGAGGAGGGAAAGGGGTCAGCCCCAGCATTTT. Translation gives CASSQERRERGQPQHF.

The CDR3 DNA is TGTGCCAGCAGTGAAGCGTTTGGGCAGAAGAACTATGGCTACACCTTC. Its translation: CASSEAFGQKNYGYTF. The genes are TRBV6-1 and TRBJ1-2; D gene ambiguous. V was clipped by 0 bases and J by 2 bases, with 13 bases between them. The germline CDR1 and CDR2 sequences are MNHNS and SASEGT. The CDR3 runs 16 residues.

This CDR3 reads CASSPVTGTSGSYEQYF. CDR3 DNA: TGTGCCAGCAGCCCTGTTACCGGGACTAGCGGTTCCTACGAGCAGTACTTC. The chain couples TRBV7-9 to TRBJ2-7; 11 bases line up with TRBD2. CDR3 length: 17 amino acids. CDR1 SEHNR and CDR2 FQNEAQ come from the germline V gene (reference sequence). Losses at the gene ends were 5 bases for V and 1 base for J; bases not matched to a gene: 10.

The count of this clone is one. This rearrangement joins TRBV30 to TRBJ1-5; D gene ambiguous. Trimming removed 0 bases at V and 2 bases at J, with 14 bases between. The CDR3 totals 16 residues. Germline V CDR1 and CDR2: GTSNPN, SVGIG (reference sequence). CDR3 bases: TGTGCCTGGAGTGTACAAGGCCGTGCGGGCAATCAGCCCCAGCATTTT. Translation: CAWSVQGRAGNQPQHF.

Only one count was recorded for this clone. This chain links TRBV12-5 with TRBJ2-1; 8 bases map to TRBD1. From germline, CDR1 is LGHNT and CDR2 FRNRAP. With V trimmed by 5 bases and J by 7 bases, 10 bases remained unmatched. The CDR3 is made up of 15 amino acids. The CDR3 protein is CASGGPGTGRNEQFF. DNA for the CDR3: TGTGCTAGTGGTGGCCCCGGGACAGGTCGGAATGAGCAGTTCTTC.

The chain joins TRBV4-1 to TRBJ2-7, with 10 bases that match TRBD1. V was pared by 4 bases and J by 0 bases, with 3 bases of the junction left unmatched. The germline V gene encodes CDR1 MGHRA and CDR2 YSYEKL. The CDR3 is 15 amino acids. The CDR3: CASSLRDRGSYEQYF. In nucleotides, the CDR3 is TGCGCCAGCAGCCTACGGGACAGGGGCTCCTACGAGCAGTACTTC.

The rearrangement joins TRBV5-1 to TRBJ2-3, with D possibly matching TRBD1 (6 bases). V was clipped by 2 bases and J by 1 base, with 8 bases between them. The germline gives CDR1 SGHRS, CDR2 YFSETQ. This CDR3 spans 14 amino acids. The CDR3 DNA reads TGCGCCAGCAGCTTTGCAGGGGGCACAGATACGCAGTATTTT. Protein: CASSFAGGTDTQYF.

This rearrangement joins TRBV2 to TRBJ2-3; TRBD2 might be the D (7 bases). Per the germline V gene, CDR1 is SNHLY and CDR2 is FYNNEI. The V and J ends lost 1 base and 4 bases respectively, with 12 bases between them. The CDR3 is made up of 15 amino acids. As DNA, the CDR3 is TGTGCCAGCAGTGAAGGACTAGCAGGGGCAGATACGCAGTATTTT. Its translation: CASSEGLAGADTQYF.

This chain links TRBV7-2 with TRBJ2-1, with D perhaps TRBD1 (5 bases). Deletions cut 0 bases from V and 0 bases from J, with 6 bases between. Germline CDR1 reads SGHTA; CDR2 reads FQGNSA. This CDR3 comprises 15 residues. CDR3 DNA sequence: TGTGCCAGCAGCTTAGCACAGGACTCCTACAATGAGCAGTTCTTC. This encodes CASSLAQDSYNEQFF.

This rearrangement joins TRBV5-1 to TRBJ2-1, with D perhaps TRBD1 (6 bases). The V end was cut by 5 bases, the J end by 2 bases, with 14 bases between. The CDR3 totals 15 residues. Per germline, CDR1 SGHRS and CDR2 YFSETQ. CDR3 nucleotide sequence: TGCGCCAGCAGGGTACAGGGATCGGCCTACAATGAGCAGTTCTTC. As protein: CASRVQGSAYNEQFF.

As regards this clone: Its ends do not fully match the called genes, so a read error is possible. The V call is TRBV7-9, the J call TRBJ1-1; the D gene is possibly TRBD1 (6 bases). Germline CDR1 reads SEHNR; CDR2 reads FQNEAQ (reference sequence). There are 12 residues in the CDR3. The CDR3 reads CASTLQGTEAFF. CDR3 DNA: TGTGCCAGCACCTTACAGGGCACTGAAGCTTTCTTT.

The chain links TRBV6-5 to TRBJ1-1; weak D call: TRBD1 (6 bases). Germline CDR1 is MNHEY and CDR2 is SVGAGI. Trimming stripped 7 bases from V and 0 bases from J, with 15 bases between. This CDR3 has 15 residues. The CDR3: CASKGEGGMNTEAFF. CDR3 nucleotides: TGTGCCAGCAAAGGGGAGGGGGGGATGAACACTGAAGCTTTCTTT.

This chain uses TRBV2 with TRBJ2-5; 8 bases are shared with TRBD1. Per germline, CDR1 SNHLY and CDR2 FYNNEI. The CDR3 totals 13 residues. J was trimmed by 4 bases and V by 6 bases; bases with no gene match: 4. The CDR3 is CASRDGQGETQYF. The CDR3 DNA is TGTGCCAGCAGAGATGGACAGGGAGAGACCCAGTACTTC.

V gene TRBV6-5 combines with J gene TRBJ1-6; TRBD1 matches 9 bases. The CDR3 contains 14 residues. CDR1 is MNHEY, CDR2 SVGAGI, per germline. J gave up 7 bases and V 9 bases, and 7 bases lay outside the gene matches. The CDR3 DNA is TGTGCCAGGACAGGGGGGACCCCCAATTCACCCCTCCACTTT. Encoded protein: CARTGGTPNSPLHF.

The chain couples TRBV28 to TRBJ1-6; D remains unclear. Germline-derived CDR1 and CDR2 are MDHEN and SYDVKM. V lost 6 bases and J 8 bases, leaving 8 bases between the germline ends. The CDR3 consists of 12 residues. CDR3 residues: CASSPRDSPLHF. As DNA, the CDR3 is TGTGCCAGCAGCCCCCGGGATTCACCCCTCCACTTT. Variable domain in full (rest from reference TRBV28 and TRBJ1-6): DVKVTQSSRYLVKRTGEKVFLECVQDMDHENMFWYRQDPGLGLRLIYFSYDVKMKEKGDIPEGYSVSREKKERFSLILESASTNQTSMYLCASSPRDSPLHFGNGTRLTVT.

The gene calls are TRBV3-1 (or the pseudogene TRBV3-2) and TRBJ1-5, with 10 bases matching TRBD1. Germline-derived CDR1 and CDR2 are LGHDT and YNNKEL (reference sequence). V lost 5 bases to trimming and J lost 10 bases; unmatched junction nucleotides: 17. The CDR3 is made up of 17 amino acids. Here the CDR3 reads CASSVRRGQGLIYPQHF. The CDR3 nucleotides read TGTGCCAGCAGCGTGCGCCGGGGACAGGGGTTAATCTATCCCCAGCATTTT.

The V call is TRBV9, the J call TRBJ2-5; a possible D gene is TRBD1 (6 bases). CDR3 length: 16 residues. The germline gives CDR1 SGDLS, CDR2 YYNGEE. The V end was cut by 0 bases, the J end by 2 bases, with 14 bases between. CDR3 sequence reads: CASSVGARGGQETQYF. The CDR3 DNA reads TGTGCCAGCAGCGTAGGGGCCCGAGGGGGACAAGAGACCCAGTACTTC.

In its sample, this clone was seen a few times. This chain joins TRBV27 and TRBJ1-1, with D hard to call. The ends were cut back, 6 bases at V and 1 base at J, with 12 bases in the middle. Germline CDR1 MNHEY, CDR2 SMNVEV (reference sequence). There are 14 residues in the CDR3. The CDR3 reads CASRSWAANTEAFF. The CDR3 DNA sequence: TGTGCCAGCAGATCCTGGGCCGCGAACACTGAAGCTTTCTTT.

The chain is built from TRBV6-6 and TRBJ2-7; maybe TRBD2 (7 bases). Trimming pared 6 bases from V and 0 bases from J, leaving 12 bases between. The germline V gene encodes CDR1 MNHNY and CDR2 SVGAGI (reference sequence). The length of the CDR3 is 14 residues. Here the CDR3 reads CASSRGAGSYEQYF. CDR3 nucleotides: TGTGCCAGCAGCCGGGGGGCCGGCTCCTACGAGCAGTACTTC.

The V and J genes are TRBV2 and TRBJ1-5, with 7 bases identical to TRBD1. The length of the CDR3 is 14 residues. The trim removed 6 bases at V and 4 bases at J, leaving 6 bases unmatched. Germline V gene lookup returns CDR1 SNHLY and CDR2 FYNNEI. The CDR3 coding sequence is TGTGCCAGCAGCGAGACAGGGTTTAATCAGCCCCAGCATTTT. It yields the protein CASSETGFNQPQHF.

The chain recombines TRBV10-3 with TRBJ2-7, with no clear D. V lost 2 bases and J 0 bases, leaving 11 bases between the germline ends. Germline CDR1 reads ENHRY; CDR2 reads SYGVKD. This CDR3 spans 15 amino acids. The CDR3 sequence: CAISESLTTSYEQYF. CDR3 nucleotides: TGTGCCATCAGTGAGAGCCTAACTACCTCCTACGAGCAGTACTTC.

The chain joins TRBV18 to TRBJ1-1, with D perhaps matching TRBD1 (6 bases). This CDR3 is 15 amino acids long. Germline V gives CDR1 KGHSH, CDR2 LQKENI. V lost 1 base and J 0 bases, leaving 9 bases between the germline ends. The CDR3 here is CASSPLGTLNTEAFF. CDR3 nucleotides: TGTGCCAGCTCACCACTGGGGACACTGAACACTGAAGCTTTCTTT.